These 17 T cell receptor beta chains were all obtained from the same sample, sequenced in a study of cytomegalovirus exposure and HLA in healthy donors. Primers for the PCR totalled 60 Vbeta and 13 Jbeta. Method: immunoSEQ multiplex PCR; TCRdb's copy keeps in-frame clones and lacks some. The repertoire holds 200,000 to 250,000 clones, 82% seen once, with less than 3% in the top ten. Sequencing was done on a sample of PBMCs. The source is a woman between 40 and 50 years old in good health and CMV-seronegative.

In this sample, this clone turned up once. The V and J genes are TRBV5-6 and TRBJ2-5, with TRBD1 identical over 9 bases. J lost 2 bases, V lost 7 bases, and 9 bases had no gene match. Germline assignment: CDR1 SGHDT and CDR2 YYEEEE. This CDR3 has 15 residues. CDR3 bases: TGTGCCAGCGGAACACAGGGGGCTGGGCAAGAGACCCAGTACTTC. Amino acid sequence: CASGTQGAGQETQYF.

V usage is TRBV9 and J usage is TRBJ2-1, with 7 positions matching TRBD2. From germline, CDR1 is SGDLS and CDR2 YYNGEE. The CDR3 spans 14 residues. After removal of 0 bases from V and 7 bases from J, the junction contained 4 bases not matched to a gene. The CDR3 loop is CASSVAEGGNEQFF. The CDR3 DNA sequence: TGTGCCAGCAGCGTAGCTGAGGGAGGGAATGAGCAGTTCTTC.

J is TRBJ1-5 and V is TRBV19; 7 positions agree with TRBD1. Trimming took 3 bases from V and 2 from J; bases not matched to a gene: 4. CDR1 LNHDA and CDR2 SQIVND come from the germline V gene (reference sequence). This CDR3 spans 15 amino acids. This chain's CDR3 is CASSIPTGGNQPQHF. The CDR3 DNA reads TGTGCCAGTAGTATTCCAACAGGGGGCAATCAGCCCCAGCATTTT.

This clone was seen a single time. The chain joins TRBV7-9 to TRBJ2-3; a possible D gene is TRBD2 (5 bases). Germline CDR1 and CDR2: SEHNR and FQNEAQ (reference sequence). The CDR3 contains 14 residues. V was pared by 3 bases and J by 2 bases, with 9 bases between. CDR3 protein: CASSFAGITDTQYF. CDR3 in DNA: TGTGCCAGCAGCTTCGCGGGTATCACAGATACGCAGTATTTT.

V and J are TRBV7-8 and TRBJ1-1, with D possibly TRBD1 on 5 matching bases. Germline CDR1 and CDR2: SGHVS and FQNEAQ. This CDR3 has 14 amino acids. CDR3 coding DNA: TGTGCATACAGACTCGGGGGGATGAACACTGAAGCTTTCTTT. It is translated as CAYRLGGMNTEAFF.

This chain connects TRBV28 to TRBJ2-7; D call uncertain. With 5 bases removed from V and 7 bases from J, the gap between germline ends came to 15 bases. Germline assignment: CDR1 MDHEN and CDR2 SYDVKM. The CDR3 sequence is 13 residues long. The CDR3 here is CASSTTLGQEQYF. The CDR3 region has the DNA TGTGCCAGCAGTACTACCCTAGGCCAGGAGCAGTACTTC. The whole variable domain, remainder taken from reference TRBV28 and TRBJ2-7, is DVKVTQSSRYLVKRTGEKVFLECVQDMDHENMFWYRQDPGLGLRLIYFSYDVKMKEKGDIPEGYSVSREKKERFSLILESASTNQTSMYLCASSTTLGQEQYFGPGTRLTVT.

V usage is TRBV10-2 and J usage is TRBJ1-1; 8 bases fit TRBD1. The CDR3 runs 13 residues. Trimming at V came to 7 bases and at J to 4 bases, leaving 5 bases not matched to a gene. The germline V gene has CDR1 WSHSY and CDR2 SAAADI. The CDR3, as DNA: TGCGCCAGCAAAAGGACAGGGACCACTGAAGCTTTCTTT. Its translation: CASKRTGTTEAFF.

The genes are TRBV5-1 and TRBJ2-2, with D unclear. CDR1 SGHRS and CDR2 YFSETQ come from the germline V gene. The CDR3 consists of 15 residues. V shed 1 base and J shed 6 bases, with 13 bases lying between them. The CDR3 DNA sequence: TGCGCCAGCAGCTTGTTTCCGAGCTTGGCCGGGGAGCTGTTTTTT. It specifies CASSLFPSLAGELFF.

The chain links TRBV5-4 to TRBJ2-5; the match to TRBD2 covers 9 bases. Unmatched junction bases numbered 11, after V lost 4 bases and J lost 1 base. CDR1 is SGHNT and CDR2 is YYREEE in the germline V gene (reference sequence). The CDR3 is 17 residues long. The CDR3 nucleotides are TGTGCCAGCAGCCTTAGCGGGAGAGGTAGTAGCCAAGAGACCCAGTACTTC. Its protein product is CASSLSGRGSSQETQYF. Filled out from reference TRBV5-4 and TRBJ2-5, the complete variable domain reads ETGVTQSPTHLIKTRGQQVTLRCSSQSGHNTVSWYQQALGQGPQFIFQYYREEENGRGNFPPRFSGLQFPNYSSELNVNALELDDSALYLCASSLSGRGSSQETQYFGPGTRLLVL.

DNA of the CDR3: TGCAGCGTTGGGTCTAGCTTTTACTCCTACAATGAGCAGTTCTTC. This sequence encodes CSVGSSFYSYNEQFF. V gene TRBV29-1 combines with J gene TRBJ2-1; tentative D call: TRBD2 (5 bases). V was shortened by 4 bases and J by 0 bases, with 13 bases between the two germline ends. CDR1 SQVTM and CDR2 ANQGSEA come from the germline V gene. This CDR3 region has 15 residues.

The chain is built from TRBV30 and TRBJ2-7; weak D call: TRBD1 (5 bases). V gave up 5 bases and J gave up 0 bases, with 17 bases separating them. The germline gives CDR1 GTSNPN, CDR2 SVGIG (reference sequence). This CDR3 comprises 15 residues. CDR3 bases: TGTGCCTGGGACCACCTCACCCAGGGCTCCTACGAGCAGTACTTC. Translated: CAWDHLTQGSYEQYF.

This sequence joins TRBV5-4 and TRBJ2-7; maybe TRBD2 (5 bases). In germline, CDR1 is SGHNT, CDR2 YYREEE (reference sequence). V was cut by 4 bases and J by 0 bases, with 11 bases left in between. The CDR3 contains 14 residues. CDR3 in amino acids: CASSRAAGSYEQYF. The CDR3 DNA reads TGTGCCAGCAGCCGGGCGGCGGGCTCCTACGAGCAGTACTTC.

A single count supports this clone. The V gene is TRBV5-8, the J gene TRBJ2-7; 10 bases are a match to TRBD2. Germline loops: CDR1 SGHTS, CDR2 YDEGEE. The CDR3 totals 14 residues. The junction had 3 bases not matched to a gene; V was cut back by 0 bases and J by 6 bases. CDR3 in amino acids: CASSLGLAGVEQYF. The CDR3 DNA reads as TGTGCCAGCAGCTTGGGTCTAGCGGGAGTCGAGCAGTACTTC.

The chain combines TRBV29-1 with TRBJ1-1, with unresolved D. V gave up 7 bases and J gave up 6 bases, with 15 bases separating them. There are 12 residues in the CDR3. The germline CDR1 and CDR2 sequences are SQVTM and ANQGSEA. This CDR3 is CSEGRPEAEAFF. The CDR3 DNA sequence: TGCAGCGAAGGAAGGCCCGAGGCTGAAGCTTTCTTT.

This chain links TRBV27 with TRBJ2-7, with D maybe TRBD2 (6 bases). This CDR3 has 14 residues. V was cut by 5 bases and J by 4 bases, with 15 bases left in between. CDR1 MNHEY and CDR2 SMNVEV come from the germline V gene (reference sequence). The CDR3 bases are TGTGCCAGCAGTCCTACCTCCGGGGGTTACGAGCAGTACTTC. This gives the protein CASSPTSGGYEQYF.

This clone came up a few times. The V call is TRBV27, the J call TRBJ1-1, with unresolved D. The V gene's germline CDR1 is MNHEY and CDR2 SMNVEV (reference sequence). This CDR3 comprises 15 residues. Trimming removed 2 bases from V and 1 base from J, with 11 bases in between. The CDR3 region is CASSLLPQTNTEAFF. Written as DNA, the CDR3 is TGTGCCAGCAGTTTACTCCCACAGACGAACACTGAAGCTTTCTTT.

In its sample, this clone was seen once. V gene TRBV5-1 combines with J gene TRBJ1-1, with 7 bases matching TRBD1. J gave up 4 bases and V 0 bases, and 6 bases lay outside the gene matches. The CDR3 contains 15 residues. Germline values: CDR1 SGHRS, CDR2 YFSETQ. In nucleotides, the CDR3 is TGCGCCAGCAGCTTGGCCACAGGGGTGGGCACTGAAGCTTTCTTT. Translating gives CASSLATGVGTEAFF.